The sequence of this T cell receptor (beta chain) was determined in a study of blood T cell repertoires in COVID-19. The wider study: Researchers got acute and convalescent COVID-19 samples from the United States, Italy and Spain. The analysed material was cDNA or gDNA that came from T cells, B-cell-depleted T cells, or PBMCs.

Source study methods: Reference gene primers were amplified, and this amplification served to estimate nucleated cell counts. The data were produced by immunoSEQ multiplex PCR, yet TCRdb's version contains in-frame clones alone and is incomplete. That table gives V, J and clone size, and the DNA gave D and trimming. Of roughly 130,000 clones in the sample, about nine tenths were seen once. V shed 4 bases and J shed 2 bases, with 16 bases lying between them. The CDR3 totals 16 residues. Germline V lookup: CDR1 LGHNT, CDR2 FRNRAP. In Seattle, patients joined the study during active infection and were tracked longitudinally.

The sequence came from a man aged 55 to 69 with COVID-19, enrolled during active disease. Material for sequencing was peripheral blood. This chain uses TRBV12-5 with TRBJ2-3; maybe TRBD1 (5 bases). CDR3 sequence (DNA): TGTGCTAGTGGTTCCCGATTGGGGCGTCTCACAGATACGCAGTATTTT. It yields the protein CASGSRLGRLTDTQYF.